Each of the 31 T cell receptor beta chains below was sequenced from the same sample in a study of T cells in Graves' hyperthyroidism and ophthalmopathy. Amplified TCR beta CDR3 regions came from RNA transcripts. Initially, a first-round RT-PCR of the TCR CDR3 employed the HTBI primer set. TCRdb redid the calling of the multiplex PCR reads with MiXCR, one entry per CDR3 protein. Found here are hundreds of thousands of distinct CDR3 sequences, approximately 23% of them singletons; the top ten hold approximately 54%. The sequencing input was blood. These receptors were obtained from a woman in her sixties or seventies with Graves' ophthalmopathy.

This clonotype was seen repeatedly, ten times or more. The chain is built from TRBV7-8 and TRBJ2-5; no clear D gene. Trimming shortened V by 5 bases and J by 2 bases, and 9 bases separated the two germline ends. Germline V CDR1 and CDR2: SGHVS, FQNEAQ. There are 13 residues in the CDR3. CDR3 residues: CASSPDVQETQYF. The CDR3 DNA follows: TGTGCCAGCAGCCCGGACGTGCAAGAGACCCAGTACTTC. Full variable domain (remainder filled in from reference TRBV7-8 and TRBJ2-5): GAGVSQSPRYKVAKRGQDVALRCDPISGHVSLFWYQQALGQGPEFLTYFQNEAQLDKSGLPSDRFFAERPEGSVSTLKIQRTQQEDSAVYLCASSPDVQETQYFGPGTRLLVL.

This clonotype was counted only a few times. The CDR3 nucleotides are TGCAGTGCTAGAGCTGTTACAGGGGAATCCCTCCACTTT. Its protein is CSARAVTGESLHF. The gene calls are TRBV20-1 and TRBJ1-6, with 7 bases lining up with TRBD1. Trimming removed 1 base from V and 14 bases from J; junction bases left unmatched: 8. Per the germline V gene, CDR1 is DFQATT and CDR2 is SNEGSKA (reference sequence). The CDR3 spans 13 residues.

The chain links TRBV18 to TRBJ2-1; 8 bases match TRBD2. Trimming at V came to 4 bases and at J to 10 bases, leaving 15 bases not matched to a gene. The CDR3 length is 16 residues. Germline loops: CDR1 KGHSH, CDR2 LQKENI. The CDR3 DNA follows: TGTGCCAGCTCACACGGGGGAAGCGGGAGTTCGGAGGAGCAGTTCTTC. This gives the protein CASSHGGSGSSEEQFF.

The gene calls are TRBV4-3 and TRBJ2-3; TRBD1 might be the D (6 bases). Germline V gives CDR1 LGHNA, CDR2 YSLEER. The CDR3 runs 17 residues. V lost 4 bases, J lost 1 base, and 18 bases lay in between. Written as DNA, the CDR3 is TGCGCCAGCAGCCTCGGGACAAGTAGGTCCGGCACAGATACGCAGTATTTT. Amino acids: CASSLGTSRSGTDTQYF.

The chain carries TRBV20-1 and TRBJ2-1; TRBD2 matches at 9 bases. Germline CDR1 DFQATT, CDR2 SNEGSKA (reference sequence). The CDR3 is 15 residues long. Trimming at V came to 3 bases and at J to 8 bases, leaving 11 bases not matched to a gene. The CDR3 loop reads CSASRLAGFLDEQFF. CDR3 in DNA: TGCAGTGCTAGTAGGCTAGCGGGATTCTTAGATGAGCAGTTCTTC.

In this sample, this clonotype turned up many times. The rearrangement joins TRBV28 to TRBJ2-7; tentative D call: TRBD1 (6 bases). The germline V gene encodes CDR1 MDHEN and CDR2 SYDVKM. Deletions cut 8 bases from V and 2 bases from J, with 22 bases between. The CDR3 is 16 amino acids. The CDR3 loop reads CASPTTTGTRTYEQYF. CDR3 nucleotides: TGTGCCAGCCCTACCACCACCGGGACAAGGACCTACGAGCAGTACTTC.

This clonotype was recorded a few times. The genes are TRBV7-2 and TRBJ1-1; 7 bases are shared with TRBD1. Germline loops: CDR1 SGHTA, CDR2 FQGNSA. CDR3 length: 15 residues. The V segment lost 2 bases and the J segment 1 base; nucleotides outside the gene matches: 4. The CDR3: CASSLRQGPNTEAFF. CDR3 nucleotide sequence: TGTGCCAGCAGCTTAAGACAGGGACCGAACACTGAAGCTTTCTTT.

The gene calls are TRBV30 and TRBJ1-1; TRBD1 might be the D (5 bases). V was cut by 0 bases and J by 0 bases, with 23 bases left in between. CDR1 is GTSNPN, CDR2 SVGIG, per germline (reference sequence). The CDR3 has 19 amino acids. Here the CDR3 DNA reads TGTGCCTGGAGTGTACGGGTAGGGGCAGGGCTAGAAATGAACACTGAAGCTTTCTTT. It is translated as CAWSVRVGAGLEMNTEAFF.

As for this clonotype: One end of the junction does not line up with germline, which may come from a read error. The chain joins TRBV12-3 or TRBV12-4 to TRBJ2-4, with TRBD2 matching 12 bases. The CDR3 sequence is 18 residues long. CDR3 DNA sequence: TGTACCAGCAGTCCAATACTAGCGGGAGGACGAAGGAAGTACATTCAGTACTTC. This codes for CTSSPILAGGRRKYIQYF.

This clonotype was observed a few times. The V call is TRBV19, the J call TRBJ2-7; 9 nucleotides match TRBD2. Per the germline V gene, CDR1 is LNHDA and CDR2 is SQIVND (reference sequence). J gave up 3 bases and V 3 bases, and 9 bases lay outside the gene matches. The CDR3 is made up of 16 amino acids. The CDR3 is CASSMYSGRSGYEQYF. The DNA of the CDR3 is TGTGCCAGTAGTATGTACAGCGGGAGGAGCGGCTACGAGCAGTACTTC.

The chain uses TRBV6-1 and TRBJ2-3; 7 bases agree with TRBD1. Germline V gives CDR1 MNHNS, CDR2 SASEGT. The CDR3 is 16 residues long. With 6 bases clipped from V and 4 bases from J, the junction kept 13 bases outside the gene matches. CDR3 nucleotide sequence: TGTGCCAGCAGAGAGGGACAGCTACTGGCGGCAGATACGCAGTATTTT. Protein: CASREGQLLAADTQYF.

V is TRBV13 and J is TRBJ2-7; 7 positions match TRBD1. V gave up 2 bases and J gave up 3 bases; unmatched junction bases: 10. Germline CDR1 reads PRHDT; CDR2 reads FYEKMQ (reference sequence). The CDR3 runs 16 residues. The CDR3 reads CASSLLGQAYVYEQYF. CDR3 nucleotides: TGTGCCAGCAGCTTACTAGGACAGGCTTATGTCTACGAGCAGTACTTC.

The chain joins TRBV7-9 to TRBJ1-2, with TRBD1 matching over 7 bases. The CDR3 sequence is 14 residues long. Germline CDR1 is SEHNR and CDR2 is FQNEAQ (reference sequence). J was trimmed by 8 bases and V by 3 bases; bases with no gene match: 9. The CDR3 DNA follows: TGTGCCAGCAGCTTTGGCAGGGGGAATGAGGGCTACACCTTC. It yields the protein CASSFGRGNEGYTF.

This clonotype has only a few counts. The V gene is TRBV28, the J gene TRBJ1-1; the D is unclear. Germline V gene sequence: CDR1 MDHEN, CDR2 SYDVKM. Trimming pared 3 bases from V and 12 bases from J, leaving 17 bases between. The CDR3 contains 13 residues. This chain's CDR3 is CASSFRNSLGTFF. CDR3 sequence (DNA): TGTGCCAGCAGTTTTCGGAACAGCCTAGGAACTTTCTTT.

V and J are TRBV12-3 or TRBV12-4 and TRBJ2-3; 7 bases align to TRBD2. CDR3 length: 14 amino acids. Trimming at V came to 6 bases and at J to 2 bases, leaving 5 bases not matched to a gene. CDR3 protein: CASRSGTNTDTQYF. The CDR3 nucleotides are TGTGCCAGCAGATCCGGGACTAACACAGATACGCAGTATTTT.

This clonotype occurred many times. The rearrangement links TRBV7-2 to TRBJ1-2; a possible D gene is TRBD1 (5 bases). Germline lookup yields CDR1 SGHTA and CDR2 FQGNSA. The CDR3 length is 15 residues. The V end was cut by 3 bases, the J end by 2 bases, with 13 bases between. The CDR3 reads CASSFSRDANYGYTF. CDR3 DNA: TGTGCCAGCAGCTTTTCAAGGGACGCAAACTATGGCTACACCTTC.

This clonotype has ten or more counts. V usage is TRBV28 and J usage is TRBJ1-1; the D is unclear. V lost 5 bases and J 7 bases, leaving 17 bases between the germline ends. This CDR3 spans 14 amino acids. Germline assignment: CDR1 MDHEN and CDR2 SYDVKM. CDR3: CASSALLAWSEAFF. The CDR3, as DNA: TGTGCCAGCAGTGCCCTTTTAGCCTGGAGTGAAGCTTTCTTT. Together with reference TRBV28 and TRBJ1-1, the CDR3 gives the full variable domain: DVKVTQSSRYLVKRTGEKVFLECVQDMDHENMFWYRQDPGLGLRLIYFSYDVKMKEKGDIPEGYSVSREKKERFSLILESASTNQTSMYLCASSALLAWSEAFFGQGTRLTVV.

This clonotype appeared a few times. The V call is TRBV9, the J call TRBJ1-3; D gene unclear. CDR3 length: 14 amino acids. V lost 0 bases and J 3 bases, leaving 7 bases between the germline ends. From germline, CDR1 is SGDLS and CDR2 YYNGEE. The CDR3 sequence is CASSVGGNGNTIYF. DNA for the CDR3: TGTGCCAGCAGCGTAGGAGGGAATGGAAACACCATATATTTT.

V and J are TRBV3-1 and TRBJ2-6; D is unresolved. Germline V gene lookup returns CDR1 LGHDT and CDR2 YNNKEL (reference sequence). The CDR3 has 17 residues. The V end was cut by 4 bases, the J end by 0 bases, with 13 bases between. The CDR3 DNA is TGTGCCAGCAGCCCCGCTGACCCTTACTCTGGGGCCAACGTCCTGACTTTC. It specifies CASSPADPYSGANVLTF.

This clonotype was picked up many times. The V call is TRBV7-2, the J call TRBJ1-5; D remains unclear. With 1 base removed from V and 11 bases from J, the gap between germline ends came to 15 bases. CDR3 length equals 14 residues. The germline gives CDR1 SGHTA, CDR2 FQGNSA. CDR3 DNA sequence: TGTGCCAGCAGCTTAGGTGCGGTCAGCGGAGCCCAGCATTTT. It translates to CASSLGAVSGAQHF.

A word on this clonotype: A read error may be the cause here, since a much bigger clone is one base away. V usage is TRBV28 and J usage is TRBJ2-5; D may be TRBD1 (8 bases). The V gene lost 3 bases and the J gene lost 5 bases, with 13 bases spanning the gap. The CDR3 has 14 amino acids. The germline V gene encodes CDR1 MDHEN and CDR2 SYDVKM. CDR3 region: CASSLYRGGETQYF. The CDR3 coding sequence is TGTGCCAGCAGTTTGTACAGGGGGGGGGAGACCCAGTACTTC.

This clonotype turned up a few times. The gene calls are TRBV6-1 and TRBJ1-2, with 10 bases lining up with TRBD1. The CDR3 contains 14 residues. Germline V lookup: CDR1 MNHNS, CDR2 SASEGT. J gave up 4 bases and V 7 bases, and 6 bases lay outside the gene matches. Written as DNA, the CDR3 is TGTGCCAGCATAGAGGGGGACAGGGGCTATGGCTACACCTTC. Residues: CASIEGDRGYGYTF.

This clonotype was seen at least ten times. The CDR3 spells CASSLGPDSVRSNTGELFF. CDR3 sequence (DNA): TGTGCCAGCAGCTTAGGACCAGACAGCGTACGATCGAACACCGGGGAGCTGTTTTTT. The chain is built from TRBV7-2 and TRBJ2-2; TRBD1 might be the D (5 bases). V shed 1 base and J shed 0 bases, with 18 bases lying between them. Germline V gene data show CDR1 as SGHTA and CDR2 as FQGNSA. CDR3 length: 19 amino acids.

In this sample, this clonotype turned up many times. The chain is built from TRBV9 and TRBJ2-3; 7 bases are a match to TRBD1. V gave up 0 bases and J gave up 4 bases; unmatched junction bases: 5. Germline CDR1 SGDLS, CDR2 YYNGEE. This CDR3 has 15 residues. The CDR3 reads CASSVADRAADTQYF. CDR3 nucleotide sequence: TGTGCCAGCAGCGTAGCAGACAGGGCGGCAGATACGCAGTATTTT.

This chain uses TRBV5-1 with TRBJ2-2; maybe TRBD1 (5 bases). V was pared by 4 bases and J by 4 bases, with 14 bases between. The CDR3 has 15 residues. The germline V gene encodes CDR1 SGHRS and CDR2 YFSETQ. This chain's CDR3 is CASSLQQDITGELFF. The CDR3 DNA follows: TGCGCCAGCAGCCTACAACAGGATATCACCGGGGAGCTGTTTTTT.

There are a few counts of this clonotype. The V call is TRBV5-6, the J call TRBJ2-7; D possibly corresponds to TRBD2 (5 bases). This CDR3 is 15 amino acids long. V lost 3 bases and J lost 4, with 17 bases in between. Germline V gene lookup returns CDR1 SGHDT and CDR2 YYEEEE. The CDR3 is CASSSGAAAWYEQYF. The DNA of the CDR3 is TGTGCCAGCAGCTCCGGAGCGGCTGCCTGGTACGAGCAGTACTTC.

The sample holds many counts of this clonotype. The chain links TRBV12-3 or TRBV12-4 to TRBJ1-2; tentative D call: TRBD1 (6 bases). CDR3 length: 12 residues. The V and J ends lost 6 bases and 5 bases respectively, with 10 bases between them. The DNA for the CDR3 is TGTGCCAGCAGCGGAACAGGGTATGGCTACACCTTC. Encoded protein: CASSGTGYGYTF.

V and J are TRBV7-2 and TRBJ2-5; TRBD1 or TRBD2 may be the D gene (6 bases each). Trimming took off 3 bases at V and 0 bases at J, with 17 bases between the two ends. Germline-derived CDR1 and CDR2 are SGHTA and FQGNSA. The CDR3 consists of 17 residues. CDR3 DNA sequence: TGTGCCAGCAGCTTGGCATGGGGGGCAGCCAACCAAGAGACCCAGTACTTC. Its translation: CASSLAWGAANQETQYF.

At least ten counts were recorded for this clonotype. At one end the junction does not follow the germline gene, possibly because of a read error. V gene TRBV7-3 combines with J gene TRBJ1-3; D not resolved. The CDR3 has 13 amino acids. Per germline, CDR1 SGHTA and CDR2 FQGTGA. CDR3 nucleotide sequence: TGTGCCAGCAGTTTAAGCTCTGGAAACACCATATATTTT. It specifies CASSLSSGNTIYF.

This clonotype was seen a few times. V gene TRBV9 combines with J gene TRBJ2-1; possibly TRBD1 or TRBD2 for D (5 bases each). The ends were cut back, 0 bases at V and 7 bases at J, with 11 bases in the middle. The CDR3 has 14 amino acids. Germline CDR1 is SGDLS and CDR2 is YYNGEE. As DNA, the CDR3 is TGTGCCAGCAGCGTAGTCCCCGAGGGGAATGAGCAGTTCTTC. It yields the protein CASSVVPEGNEQFF.

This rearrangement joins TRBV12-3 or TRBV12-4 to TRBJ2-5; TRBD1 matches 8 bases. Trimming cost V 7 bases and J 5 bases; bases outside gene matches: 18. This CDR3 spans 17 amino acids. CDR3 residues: CASISGPGRGREETQYF. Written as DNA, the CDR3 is TGTGCCAGCATTTCTGGTCCGGGCAGGGGGCGAGAGGAGACCCAGTACTTC.